The source of this TCR beta chain is a study of T cell responses to AZD1222 COVID-19 vaccine. Study-level points and caveats: White British people made up most donors, females outnumbered males, and clonal diversity was possibly underestimated. Elevations in Spike-specific TCR breadth and depth followed administration of two AZD1222 doses. Nearly half of spike-specific TCRs reportedly go after variant regions that carry no mutations.

V shed 6 bases and J shed 1 base, with 9 bases lying between them. The CDR3 has 13 residues. Germline CDR1 and CDR2: MDHEN and SYDVKM. TCRdb keeps only in-frame clones here, not all; method: immunoSEQ multiplex PCR. The table includes tens of thousands of clones, roughly 94% detected once. In regard to this clone: Its specificity is not known.

The source of this sequence is an adult in good health. The specimen comprised peripheral blood, sampled on day 0 of AZD1222 vaccination. V usage is TRBV28 and J usage is TRBJ1-1; D is unclear. The CDR3 loop is CASRPSGNTEAFF. The CDR3 DNA sequence: TGTGCCAGCAGGCCCTCAGGGAACACTGAAGCTTTCTTT.